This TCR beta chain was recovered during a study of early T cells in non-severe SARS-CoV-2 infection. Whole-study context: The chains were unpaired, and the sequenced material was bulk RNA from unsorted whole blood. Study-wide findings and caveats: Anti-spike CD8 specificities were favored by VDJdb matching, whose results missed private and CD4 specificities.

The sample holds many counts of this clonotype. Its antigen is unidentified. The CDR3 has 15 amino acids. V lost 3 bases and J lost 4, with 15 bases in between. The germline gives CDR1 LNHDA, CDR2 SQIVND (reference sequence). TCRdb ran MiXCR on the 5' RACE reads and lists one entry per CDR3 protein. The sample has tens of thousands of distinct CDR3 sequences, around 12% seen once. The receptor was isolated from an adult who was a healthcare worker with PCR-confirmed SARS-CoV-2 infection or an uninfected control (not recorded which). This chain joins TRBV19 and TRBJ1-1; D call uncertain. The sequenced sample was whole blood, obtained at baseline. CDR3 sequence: CASSISPRAGTEAFF. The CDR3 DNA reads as TGTGCCAGTAGTATTTCCCCCCGGGCCGGCACTGAAGCTTTCTTT. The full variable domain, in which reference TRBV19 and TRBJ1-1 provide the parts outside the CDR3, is DGGITQSPKYLFRKEGQNVTLSCEQNLNHDAMYWYRQDPGQGLRLIYYSQIVNDFQKGDIAEGYSVSREKKESFPLTVTSAQKNPTAFYLCASSISPRAGTEAFFGQGTRLTVV.